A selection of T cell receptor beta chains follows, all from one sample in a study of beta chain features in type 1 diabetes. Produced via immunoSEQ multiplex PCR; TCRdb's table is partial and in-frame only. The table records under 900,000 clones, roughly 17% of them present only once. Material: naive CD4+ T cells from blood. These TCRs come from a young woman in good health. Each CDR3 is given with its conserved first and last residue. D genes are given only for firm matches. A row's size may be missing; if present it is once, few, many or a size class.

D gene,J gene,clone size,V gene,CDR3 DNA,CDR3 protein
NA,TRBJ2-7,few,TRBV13,TGTGCCAGCAGCCAAAACGGAATTGCCTACGAGCAGTACTTC,CASSQNGIAYEQYF
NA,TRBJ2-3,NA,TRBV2,TGTGCCAGCACCACCAACCGGGTTAGCACAGATACGCAGTATTTT,CASTTNRVSTDTQYF
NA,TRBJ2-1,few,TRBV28,TGTGCCAGCAGCCCCACCGACAGGGAGGGTGAGCAGTTCTTC,CASSPTDREGEQFF
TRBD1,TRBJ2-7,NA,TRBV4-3,TGCGCCAGCAGCCAAGGTACCGGGACAGGGTCCTACGAGCAGTACTTC,CASSQGTGTGSYEQYF
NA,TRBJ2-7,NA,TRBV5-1,TGCGCCAGCAGGCCCCGGGAAATCTCCTACGAGCAGTACTTC,CASRPREISYEQYF
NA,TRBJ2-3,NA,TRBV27,TGTGCCAGCAGTTTGATGGGACCCGGCAGGACAGATACGCAGTATTTT,CASSLMGPGRTDTQYF
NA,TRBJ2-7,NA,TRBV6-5,TGTGCCAGCAGTTTATCCAGTTTTCCCTACGAGCAGTACTTC,CASSLSSFPYEQYF
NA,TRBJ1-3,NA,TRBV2,TGTGCCAGCAGTGAAGGTGGAAACACCATATATTTT,CASSEGGNTIYF
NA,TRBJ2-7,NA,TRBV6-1,TGTGCCAGCAGTGAAGGTTGGGGACACCCGAAGGGGATCTACGAGCAGTACTTC,CASSEGWGHPKGIYEQYF
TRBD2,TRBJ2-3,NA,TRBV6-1,TGTGCCAGCAGTGGGACTAGCGGGAGGCCAGATACGCAGTATTTT,CASSGTSGRPDTQYF
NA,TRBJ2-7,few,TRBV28,TGTGCCAGCAGCTTGCACCAGGACCGAACCTACGAGCAGTACTTC,CASSLHQDRTYEQYF
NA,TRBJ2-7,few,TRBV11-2,TGTGCCAGCAGCCGACAGGAGGGGGTCTACGAGCAGTACTTC,CASSRQEGVYEQYF
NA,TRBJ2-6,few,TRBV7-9,TGTGCCAGCAGCTTAGAGGGGACTGGGGCCAACGTCCTGACTTTC,CASSLEGTGANVLTF
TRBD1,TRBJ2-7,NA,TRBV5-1,TGCGCCAGCAGCTTTACACCGGGACAGGGGGCCTACGAGCAGTACTTC,CASSFTPGQGAYEQYF
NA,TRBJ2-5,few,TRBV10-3,TGTGCCATCAGATTGGGGTTTTCTCCCACCGAAGAGACCCAGTACTTC,CAIRLGFSPTEETQYF
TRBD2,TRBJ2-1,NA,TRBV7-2,TGTGCCAGCAGCTTAGCTCGGACTAGCGGGAGCGGAGAGCAGTTCTTC,CASSLARTSGSGEQFF
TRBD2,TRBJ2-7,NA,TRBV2,TGTGCCAGCAGGAGACTAGCGGGAGGATCGGGCTCCTACGAGCAGTACTTC,CASRRLAGGSGSYEQYF
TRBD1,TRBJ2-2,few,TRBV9,TGTGCCAGCAGCTGGACAGGGGACACCGGGGAGCTGTTTTTT,CASSWTGDTGELFF
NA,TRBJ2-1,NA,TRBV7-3,TGTGCCAGCAGCCGAGAGTCGGGGCCTTACAATGAGCAGTTCTTC,CASSRESGPYNEQFF
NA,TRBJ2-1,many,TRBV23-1,TGCGCCAGCAGTCATTGGCCCAATGAGCAGTTCTTC,CASSHWPNEQFF
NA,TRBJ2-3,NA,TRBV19,TGTGCCAGTAGTCACCGGGGGACAGATACGCAGTATTTT,CASSHRGTDTQYF
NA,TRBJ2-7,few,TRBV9,TGTGCCAGCTCCCCAACACCCACCTACGAGCAGTACTTC,CASSPTPTYEQYF
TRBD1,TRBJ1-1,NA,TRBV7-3,TGTGCCAGCAGCCCAGGGACAGGGGACACTGAAGCTTTCTTT,CASSPGTGDTEAFF
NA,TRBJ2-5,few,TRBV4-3,TGCGCCAGCAGCCAGGAGGAAGGGGCGACCCAGTACTTC,CASSQEEGATQYF
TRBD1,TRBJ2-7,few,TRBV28,TGTGCCAGCAGTTCCGGGACAGGGGCCTACGAGCAGTACTTC,CASSSGTGAYEQYF
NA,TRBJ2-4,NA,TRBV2,TGTGCCAGCAGGGCGGGCCAAGTCAAAAACATTCAGTACTTC,CASRAGQVKNIQYF
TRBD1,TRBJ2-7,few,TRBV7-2,TGTGCCAGCAGCTTGACAGGGGACTCCTACGAGCAGTACTTC,CASSLTGDSYEQYF
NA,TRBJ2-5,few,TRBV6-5,TGTGCCAGCAGTCCGGATTTAGAGAGGGAGACCCAGTACTTC,CASSPDLERETQYF
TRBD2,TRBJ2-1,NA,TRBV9,TGTGCCAGCAGCGTAGTACTAGCGGGGCCCTACAATGAGCAGTTCTTC,CASSVVLAGPYNEQFF
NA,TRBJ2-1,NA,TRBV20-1,TGCAGTGCCACTAGACAGTTCTTC,CSATRQFF
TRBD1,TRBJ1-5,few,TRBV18,TGTGCCAGCTCCAAGGACAGGGGGCAGGGCAATCAGCCCCAGCATTTT,CASSKDRGQGNQPQHF
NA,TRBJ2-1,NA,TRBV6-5,TGTGCCAGCAGTGAAGGGGGGTACGTTGAGCAGTTCTTC,CASSEGGYVEQFF
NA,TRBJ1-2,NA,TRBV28,TGTGCCAGCAGTTTGACCGGACTCCGGGGCCGTACGTTTAACTATGGCTACACCTTC,CASSLTGLRGRTFNYGYTF